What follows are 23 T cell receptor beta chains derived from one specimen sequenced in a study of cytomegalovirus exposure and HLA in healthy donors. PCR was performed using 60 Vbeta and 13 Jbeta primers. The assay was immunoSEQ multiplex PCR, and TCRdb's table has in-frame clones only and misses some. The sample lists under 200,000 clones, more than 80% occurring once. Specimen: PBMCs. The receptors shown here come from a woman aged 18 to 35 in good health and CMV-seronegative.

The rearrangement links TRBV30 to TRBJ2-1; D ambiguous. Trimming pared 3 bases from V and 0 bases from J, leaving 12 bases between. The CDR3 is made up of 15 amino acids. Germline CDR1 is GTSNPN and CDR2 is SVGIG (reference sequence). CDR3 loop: CAWREPVISYNEQFF. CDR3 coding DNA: TGTGCCTGGAGGGAGCCAGTGATCTCCTACAATGAGCAGTTCTTC. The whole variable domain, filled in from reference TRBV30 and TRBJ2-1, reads SQTIHQWPATLVQPVGSPLSLECTVEGTSNPNLYWYRQAAGRGLQLLFYSVGIGQISSEVPQNLSASRPQDRQFILSSKKLLLSDSGFYLCAWREPVISYNEQFFGPGTRLTVL.

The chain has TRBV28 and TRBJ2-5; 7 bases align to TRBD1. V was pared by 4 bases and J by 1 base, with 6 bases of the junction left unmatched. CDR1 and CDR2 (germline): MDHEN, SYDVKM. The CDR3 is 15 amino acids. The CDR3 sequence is CASSYRGQFQETQYF. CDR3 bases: TGTGCCAGCAGTTATCGGGGACAGTTCCAAGAGACCCAGTACTTC.

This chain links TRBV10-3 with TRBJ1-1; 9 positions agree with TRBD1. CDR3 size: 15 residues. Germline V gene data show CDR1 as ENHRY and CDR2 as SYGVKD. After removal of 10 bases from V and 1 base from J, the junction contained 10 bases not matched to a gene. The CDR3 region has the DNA TGTGCCACCCGAGGGGACAGGGAACGGAACACTGAAGCTTTCTTT. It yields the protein CATRGDRERNTEAFF.

The CDR3 DNA follows: TGCGCCAGCAGCTTGAATACAGGGGGGGAGACCCAGTACTTC. Residues: CASSLNTGGETQYF. The chain combines TRBV5-1 with TRBJ2-5; 8 bases line up with TRBD1. Germline assignment: CDR1 SGHRS and CDR2 YFSETQ. With V trimmed by 1 base and J by 5 bases, 4 bases remained unmatched. The CDR3 loop spans 14 amino acids. The variable domain in full, completed from reference TRBV5-1 and TRBJ2-5, reads KAGVTQTPRYLIKTRGQQVTLSCSPISGHRSVSWYQQTPGQGLQFLFEYFSETQRNKGNFPGRFSGRQFSNSRSEMNVSTLELGDSALYLCASSLNTGGETQYFGPGTRLLVL.

The CDR3 nucleotides read TGCGCCAGCAGCTCTGGGGGCAACGAGCAGTACTTC. The encoded protein is CASSSGGNEQYF. This chain connects TRBV5-1 to TRBJ2-7; possibly TRBD1 for D (6 bases). CDR3 length: 12 residues. Germline-derived CDR1 and CDR2 are SGHRS and YFSETQ. The ends were cut back, 3 bases at V and 5 bases at J, with 9 bases in the middle.

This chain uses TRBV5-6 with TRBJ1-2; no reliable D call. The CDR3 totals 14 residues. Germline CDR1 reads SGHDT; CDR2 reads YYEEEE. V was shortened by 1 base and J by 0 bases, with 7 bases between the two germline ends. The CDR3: CASSLYGPNYGYTF. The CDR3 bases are TGTGCCAGCAGCTTGTACGGTCCTAACTATGGCTACACCTTC.

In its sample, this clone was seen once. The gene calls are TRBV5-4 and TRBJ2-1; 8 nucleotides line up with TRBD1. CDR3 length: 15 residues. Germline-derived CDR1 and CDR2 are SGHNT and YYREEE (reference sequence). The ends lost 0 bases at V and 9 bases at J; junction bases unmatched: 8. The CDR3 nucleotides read TGTGCCAGCAGCTTGGGAGCAGGGGGCTTCGGTGAGCAGTTCTTC. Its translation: CASSLGAGGFGEQFF.

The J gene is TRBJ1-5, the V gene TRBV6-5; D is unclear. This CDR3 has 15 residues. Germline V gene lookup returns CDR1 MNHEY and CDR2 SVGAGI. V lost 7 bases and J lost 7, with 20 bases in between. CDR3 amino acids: CASTPNGGLGQPQHF. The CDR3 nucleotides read TGTGCCAGCACTCCTAATGGAGGGTTGGGACAGCCCCAGCATTTT.

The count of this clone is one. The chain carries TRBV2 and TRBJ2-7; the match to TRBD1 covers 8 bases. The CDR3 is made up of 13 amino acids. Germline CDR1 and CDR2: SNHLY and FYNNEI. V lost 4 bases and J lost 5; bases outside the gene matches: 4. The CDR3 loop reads CASSGQGAHEQYF. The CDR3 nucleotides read TGTGCCAGCAGTGGTCAGGGGGCGCACGAGCAGTACTTC.

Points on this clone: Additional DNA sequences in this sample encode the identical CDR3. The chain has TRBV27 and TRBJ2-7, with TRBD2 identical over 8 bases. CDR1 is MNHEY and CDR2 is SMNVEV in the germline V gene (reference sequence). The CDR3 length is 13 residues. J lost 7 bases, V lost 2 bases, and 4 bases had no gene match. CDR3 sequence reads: CASSLTGGDEQYF. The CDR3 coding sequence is TGTGCCAGCAGTTTAACGGGGGGGGATGAGCAGTACTTC.

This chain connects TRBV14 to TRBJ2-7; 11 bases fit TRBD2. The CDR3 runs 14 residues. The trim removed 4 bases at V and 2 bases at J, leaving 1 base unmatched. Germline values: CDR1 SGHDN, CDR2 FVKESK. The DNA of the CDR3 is TGTGCCAGCAGCCGACTAGCGGGGACCTACGAGCAGTACTTC. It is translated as CASSRLAGTYEQYF.

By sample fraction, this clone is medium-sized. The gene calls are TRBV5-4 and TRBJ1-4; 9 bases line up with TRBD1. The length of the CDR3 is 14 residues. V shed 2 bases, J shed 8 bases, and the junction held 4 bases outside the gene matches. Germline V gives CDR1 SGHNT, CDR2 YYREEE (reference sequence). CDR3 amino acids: CASSLQGAREKLFF. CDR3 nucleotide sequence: TGTGCCAGCAGCTTACAGGGGGCGAGGGAAAAACTGTTTTTT.

The CDR3 loop reads CASSSSGREPNQPQHF. Here the CDR3 DNA reads TGTGCCAGCAGTTCTTCCGGTCGGGAGCCGAATCAGCCCCAGCATTTT. The rearrangement uses TRBV28 and TRBJ1-5; D uncertain. With 4 bases removed from V and 4 bases from J, the gap between germline ends came to 17 bases. CDR1 MDHEN and CDR2 SYDVKM come from the germline V gene. This CDR3 has 16 residues. The full variable domain, rest sourced from reference TRBV28 and TRBJ1-5, is DVKVTQSSRYLVKRTGEKVFLECVQDMDHENMFWYRQDPGLGLRLIYFSYDVKMKEKGDIPEGYSVSREKKERFSLILESASTNQTSMYLCASSSSGREPNQPQHFGDGTRLSIL.

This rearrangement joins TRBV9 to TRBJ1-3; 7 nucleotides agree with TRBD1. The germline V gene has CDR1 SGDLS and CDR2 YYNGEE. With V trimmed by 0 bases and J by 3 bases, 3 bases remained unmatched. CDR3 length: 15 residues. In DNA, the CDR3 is TGTGCCAGCAGCGTAGGACAGGGTAATGGAAACACCATATATTTT. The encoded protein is CASSVGQGNGNTIYF.

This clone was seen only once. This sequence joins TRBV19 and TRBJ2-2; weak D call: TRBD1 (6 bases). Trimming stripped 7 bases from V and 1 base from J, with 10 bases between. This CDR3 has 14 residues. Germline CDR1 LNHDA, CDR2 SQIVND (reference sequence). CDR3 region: CASTLTGNTGELFF. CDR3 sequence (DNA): TGTGCCAGTACCCTGACAGGGAACACCGGGGAGCTGTTTTTT.

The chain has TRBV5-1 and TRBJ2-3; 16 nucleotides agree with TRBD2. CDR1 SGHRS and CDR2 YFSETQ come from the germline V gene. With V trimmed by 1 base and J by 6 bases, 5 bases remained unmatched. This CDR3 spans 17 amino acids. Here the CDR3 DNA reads TGCGCCAGCAGCTTGCCGGGACTAGCGGGAGGGGGTGATACGCAGTATTTT. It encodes CASSLPGLAGGGDTQYF.

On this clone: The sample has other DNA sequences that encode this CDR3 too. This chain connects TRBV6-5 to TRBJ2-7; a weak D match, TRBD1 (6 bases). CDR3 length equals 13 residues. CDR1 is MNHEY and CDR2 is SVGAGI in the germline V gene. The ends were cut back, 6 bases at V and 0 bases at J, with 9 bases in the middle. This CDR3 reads CASSTGFSYEQYF. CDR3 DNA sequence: TGTGCCAGCAGCACAGGGTTCTCCTACGAGCAGTACTTC.

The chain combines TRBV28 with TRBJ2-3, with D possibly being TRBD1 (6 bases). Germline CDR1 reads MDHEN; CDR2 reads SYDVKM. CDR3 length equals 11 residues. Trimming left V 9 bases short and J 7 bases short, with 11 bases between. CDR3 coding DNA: TGTGCCAGTCAGGACAGATATACGCAGTATTTT. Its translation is CASQDRYTQYF.

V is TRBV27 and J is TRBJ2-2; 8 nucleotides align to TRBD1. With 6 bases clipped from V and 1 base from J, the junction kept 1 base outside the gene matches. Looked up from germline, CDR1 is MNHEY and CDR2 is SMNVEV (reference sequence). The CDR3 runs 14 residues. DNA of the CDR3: TGTGCCAGCAGGACAGGGGTGAACACCGGGGAGCTGTTTTTT. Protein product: CASRTGVNTGELFF.

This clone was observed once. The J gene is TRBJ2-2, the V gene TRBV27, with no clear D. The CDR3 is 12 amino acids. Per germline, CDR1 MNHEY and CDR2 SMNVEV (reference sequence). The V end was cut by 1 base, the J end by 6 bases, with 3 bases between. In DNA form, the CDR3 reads TGTGCCAGCAGTTTATACTCCGGGGAGCTGTTTTTT. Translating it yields CASSLYSGELFF.

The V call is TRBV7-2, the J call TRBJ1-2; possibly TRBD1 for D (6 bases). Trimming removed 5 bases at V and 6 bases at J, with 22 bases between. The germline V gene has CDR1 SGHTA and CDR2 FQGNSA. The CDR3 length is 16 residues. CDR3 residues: CASSGQQGFGKNGYTF. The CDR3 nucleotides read TGTGCCAGCAGCGGTCAACAGGGTTTTGGGAAGAATGGCTACACCTTC.

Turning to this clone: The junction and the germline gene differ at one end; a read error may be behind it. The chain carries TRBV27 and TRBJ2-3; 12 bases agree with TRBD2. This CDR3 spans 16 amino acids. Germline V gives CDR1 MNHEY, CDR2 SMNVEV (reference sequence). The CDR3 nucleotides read TGTGCCGGCAGTTTTATCCTAGCGGGGGGGCCAGATACGCAGTATTTT. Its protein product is CAGSFILAGGPDTQYF.

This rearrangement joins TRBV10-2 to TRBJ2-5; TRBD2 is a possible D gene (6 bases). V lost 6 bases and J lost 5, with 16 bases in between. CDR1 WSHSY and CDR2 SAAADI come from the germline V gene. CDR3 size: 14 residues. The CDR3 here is CASSQTGERETQYF. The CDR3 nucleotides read TGCGCCAGCAGCCAAACGGGGGAACGGGAGACCCAGTACTTC.